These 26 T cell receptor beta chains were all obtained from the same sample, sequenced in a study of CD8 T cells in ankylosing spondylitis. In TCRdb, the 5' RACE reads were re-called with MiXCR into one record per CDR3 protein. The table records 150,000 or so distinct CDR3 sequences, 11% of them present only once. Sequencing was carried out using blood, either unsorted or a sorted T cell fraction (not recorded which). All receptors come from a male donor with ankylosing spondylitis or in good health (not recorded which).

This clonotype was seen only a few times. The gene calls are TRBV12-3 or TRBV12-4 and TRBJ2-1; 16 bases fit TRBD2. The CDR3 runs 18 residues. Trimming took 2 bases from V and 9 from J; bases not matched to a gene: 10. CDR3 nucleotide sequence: TGTGCCAGCAGTTTACGGGGACTAGCGGGAGGGGCGCGGGGTGAGCAGTTCTTC. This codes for CASSLRGLAGGARGEQFF.

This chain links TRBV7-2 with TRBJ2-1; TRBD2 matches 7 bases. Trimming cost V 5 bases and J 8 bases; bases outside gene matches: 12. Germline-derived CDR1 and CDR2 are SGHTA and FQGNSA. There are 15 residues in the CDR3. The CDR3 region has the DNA TGTGCCAGCAGCGACCAGGGACTACTAGTAGATGAGCAGTTCTTC. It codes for CASSDQGLLVDEQFF.

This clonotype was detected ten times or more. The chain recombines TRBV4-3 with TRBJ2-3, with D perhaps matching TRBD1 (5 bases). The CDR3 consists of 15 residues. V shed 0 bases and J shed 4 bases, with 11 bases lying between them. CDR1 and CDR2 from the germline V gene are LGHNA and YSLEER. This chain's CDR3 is CASSQDGASPDTQYF. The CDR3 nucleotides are TGCGCCAGCAGCCAAGATGGGGCGTCACCAGATACGCAGTATTTT.

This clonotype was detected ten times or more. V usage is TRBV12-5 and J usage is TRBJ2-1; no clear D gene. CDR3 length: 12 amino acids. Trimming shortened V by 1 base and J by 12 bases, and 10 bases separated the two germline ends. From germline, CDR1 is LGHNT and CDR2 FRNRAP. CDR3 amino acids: CASGLGNMGQFF. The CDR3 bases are TGTGCTAGTGGTTTGGGAAATATGGGGCAGTTCTTC.

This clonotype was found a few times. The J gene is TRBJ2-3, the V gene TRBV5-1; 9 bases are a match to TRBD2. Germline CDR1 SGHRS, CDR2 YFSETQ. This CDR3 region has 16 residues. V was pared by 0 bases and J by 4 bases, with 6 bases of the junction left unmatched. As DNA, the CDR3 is TGCGCCAGCAGCTTGGAGTCTAGCGGGGTCGCAGATACGCAGTATTTT. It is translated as CASSLESSGVADTQYF.

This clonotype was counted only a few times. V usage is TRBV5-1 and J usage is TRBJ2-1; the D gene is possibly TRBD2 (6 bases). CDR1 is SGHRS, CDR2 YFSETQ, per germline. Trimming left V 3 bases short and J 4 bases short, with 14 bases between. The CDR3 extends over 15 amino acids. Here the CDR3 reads CASSYDGTGYNEQFF. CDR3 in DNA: TGCGCCAGCAGCTATGACGGGACTGGGTACAATGAGCAGTTCTTC.

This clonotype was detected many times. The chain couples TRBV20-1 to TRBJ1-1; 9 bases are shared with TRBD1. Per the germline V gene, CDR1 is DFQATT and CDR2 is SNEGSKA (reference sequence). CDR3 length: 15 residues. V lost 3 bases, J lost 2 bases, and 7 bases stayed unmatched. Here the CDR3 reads CSARTPTGGNTEAFF. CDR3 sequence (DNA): TGCAGTGCTAGGACCCCCACAGGGGGCAACACTGAAGCTTTCTTT.

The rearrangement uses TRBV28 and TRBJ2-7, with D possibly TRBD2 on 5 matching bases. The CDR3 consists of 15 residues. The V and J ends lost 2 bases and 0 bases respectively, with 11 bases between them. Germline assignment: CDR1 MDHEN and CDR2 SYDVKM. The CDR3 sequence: CASSLAGVRSYEQYF. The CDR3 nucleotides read TGTGCCAGCAGTTTAGCCGGGGTCCGCTCCTACGAGCAGTACTTC.

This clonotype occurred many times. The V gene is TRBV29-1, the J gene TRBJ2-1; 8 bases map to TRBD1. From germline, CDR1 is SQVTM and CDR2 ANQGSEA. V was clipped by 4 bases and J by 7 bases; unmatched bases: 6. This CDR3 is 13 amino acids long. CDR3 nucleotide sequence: TGCAGCGTTGTACAGGGGGTTAGGAATGAGCAGTTCTTC. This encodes CSVVQGVRNEQFF.

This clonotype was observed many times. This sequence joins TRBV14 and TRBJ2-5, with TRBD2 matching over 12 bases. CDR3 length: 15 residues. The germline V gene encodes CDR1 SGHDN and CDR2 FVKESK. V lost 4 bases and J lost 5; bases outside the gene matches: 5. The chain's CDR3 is CASSPGLAGWETQYF. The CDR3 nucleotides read TGTGCCAGCAGCCCGGGACTAGCGGGCTGGGAGACCCAGTACTTC.

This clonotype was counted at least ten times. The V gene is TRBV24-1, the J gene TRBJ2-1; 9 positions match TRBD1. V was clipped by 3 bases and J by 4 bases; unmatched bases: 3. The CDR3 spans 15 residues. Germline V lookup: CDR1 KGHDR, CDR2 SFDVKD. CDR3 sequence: CATSDRQGGYNEQFF. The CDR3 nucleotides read TGTGCCACCAGTGATCGACAGGGGGGTTACAATGAGCAGTTCTTC.

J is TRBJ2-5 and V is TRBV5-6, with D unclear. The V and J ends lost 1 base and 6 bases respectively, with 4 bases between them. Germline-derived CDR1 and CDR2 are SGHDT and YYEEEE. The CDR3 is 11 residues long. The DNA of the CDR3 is TGTGCCAGCAGCTTGAGCAAGACCCAGTACTTC. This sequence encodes CASSLSKTQYF.

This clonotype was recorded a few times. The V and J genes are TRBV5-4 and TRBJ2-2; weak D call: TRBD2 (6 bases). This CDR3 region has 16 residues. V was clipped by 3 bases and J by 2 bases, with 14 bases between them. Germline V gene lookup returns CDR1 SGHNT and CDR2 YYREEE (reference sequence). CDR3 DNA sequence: TGTGCCAGCAGCTCGACGTTCGGGACTAACACCGGGGAGCTGTTTTTT. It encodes CASSSTFGTNTGELFF.

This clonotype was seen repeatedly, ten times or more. In DNA form, the CDR3 reads TGTGCCAGCAGTTTTGGGACCGGGGACCATCAGCCCCAGCATTTT. Protein: CASSFGTGDHQPQHF. This chain uses TRBV12-3 or TRBV12-4 with TRBJ1-5; a weak D match, TRBD1 (5 bases). The ends were cut back, 3 bases at V and 5 bases at J, with 14 bases in the middle. The CDR3 sequence is 15 residues long.

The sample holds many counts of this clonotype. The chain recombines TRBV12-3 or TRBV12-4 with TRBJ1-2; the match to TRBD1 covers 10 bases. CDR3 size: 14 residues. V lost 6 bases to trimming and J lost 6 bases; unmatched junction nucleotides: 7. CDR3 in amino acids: CASRHPGQGHGYTF. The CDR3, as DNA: TGTGCCAGCAGGCACCCGGGACAGGGGCATGGCTACACCTTC.

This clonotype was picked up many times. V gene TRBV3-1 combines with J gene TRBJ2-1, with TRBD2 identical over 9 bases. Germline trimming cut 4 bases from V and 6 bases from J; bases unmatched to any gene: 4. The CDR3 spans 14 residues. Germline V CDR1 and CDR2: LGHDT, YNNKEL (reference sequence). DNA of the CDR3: TGTGCCAGCAGCCCTTTAGCGGGAGTCAATGAGCAGTTCTTC. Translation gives CASSPLAGVNEQFF.

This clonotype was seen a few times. The CDR3 DNA sequence: TGTGCCAGCTCACCAACCCTAGAGACAGATACGCAGTATTTT. Translating it yields CASSPTLETDTQYF. This chain uses TRBV18 with TRBJ2-3; D remains ambiguous. CDR1 and CDR2 from the germline V gene are KGHSH and LQKENI. The CDR3 is 14 amino acids. Trimming took 2 bases from V and 3 from J, leaving 9 bases between them.

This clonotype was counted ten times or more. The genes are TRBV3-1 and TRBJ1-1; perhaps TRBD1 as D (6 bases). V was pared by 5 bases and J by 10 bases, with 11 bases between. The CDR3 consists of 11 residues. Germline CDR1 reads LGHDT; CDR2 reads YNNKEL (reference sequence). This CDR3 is CASSSKGGAFF. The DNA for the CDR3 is TGTGCCAGCAGCTCTAAAGGGGGAGCTTTCTTT.

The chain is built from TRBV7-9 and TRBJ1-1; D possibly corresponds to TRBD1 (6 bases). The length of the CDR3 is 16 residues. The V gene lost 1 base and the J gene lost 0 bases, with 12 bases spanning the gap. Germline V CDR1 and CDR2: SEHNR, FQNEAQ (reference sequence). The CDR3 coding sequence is TGTGCCAGCAGCTTAGATCTGGGGGCCCTGAACACTGAAGCTTTCTTT. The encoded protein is CASSLDLGALNTEAFF.

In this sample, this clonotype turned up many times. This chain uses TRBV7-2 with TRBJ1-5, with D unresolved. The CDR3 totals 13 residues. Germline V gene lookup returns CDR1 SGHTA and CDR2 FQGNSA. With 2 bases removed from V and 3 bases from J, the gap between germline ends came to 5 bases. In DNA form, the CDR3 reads TGTGCCAGCAGCTTAATAGACAATCAGCCCCAGCATTTT. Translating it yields CASSLIDNQPQHF.

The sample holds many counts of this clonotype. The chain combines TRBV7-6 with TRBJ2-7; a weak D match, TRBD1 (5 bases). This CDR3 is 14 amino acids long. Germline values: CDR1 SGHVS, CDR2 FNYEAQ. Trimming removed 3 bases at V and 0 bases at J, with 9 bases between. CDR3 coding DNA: TGTGCCAGCAGCTTCAGGGTGGGCTCCTACGAGCAGTACTTC. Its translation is CASSFRVGSYEQYF.

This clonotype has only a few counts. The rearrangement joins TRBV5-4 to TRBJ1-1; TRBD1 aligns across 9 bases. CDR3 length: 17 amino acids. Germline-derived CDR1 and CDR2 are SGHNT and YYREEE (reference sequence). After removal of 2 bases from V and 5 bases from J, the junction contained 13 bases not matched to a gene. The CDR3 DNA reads TGTGCCAGCAGCTTTGGGCCCGGACAGGGGAGTCGGACTGAAGCTTTCTTT. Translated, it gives CASSFGPGQGSRTEAFF.

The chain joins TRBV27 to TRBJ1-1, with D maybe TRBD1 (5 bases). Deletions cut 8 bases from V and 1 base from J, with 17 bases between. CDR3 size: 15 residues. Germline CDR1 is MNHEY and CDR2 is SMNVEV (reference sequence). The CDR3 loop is CASLGARGGNTEAFF. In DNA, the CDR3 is TGTGCCAGCCTCGGGGCTCGGGGAGGGAACACTGAAGCTTTCTTT.

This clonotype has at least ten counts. The CDR3, as DNA: TGTGCCAGCAGTGAGTACCCGGTGAACACTGAAGCTTTCTTT. Amino acids: CASSEYPVNTEAFF. The J gene is TRBJ1-1, the V gene TRBV6-1; no clear D gene. CDR1 and CDR2 (germline): MNHNS, SASEGT. V dropped 3 bases and J dropped 0 bases, with 8 bases sitting between them. The CDR3 sequence is 14 residues long.

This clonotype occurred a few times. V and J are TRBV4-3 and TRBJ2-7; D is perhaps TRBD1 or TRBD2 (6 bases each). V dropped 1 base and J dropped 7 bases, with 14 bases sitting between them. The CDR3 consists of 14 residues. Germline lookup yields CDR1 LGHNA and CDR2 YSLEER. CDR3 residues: CASSQGTGRREQYF. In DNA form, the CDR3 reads TGCGCCAGCAGCCAAGGTACAGGGAGGAGGGAGCAGTACTTC.

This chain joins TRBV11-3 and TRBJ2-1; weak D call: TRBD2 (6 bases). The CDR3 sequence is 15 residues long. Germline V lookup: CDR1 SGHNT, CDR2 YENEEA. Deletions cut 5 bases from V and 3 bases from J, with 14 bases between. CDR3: CASSPRLGHYNEQFF. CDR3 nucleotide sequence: TGTGCCAGCAGCCCGCGACTAGGCCACTACAATGAGCAGTTCTTC.